This T cell receptor (gamma chain) is from a study of gamma-delta T cells after stem cell transplantation. Turning to this clone: At the DNA level, this CDR3 is encoded by other sequences in the same sample as well.

TCRdb redid clone calling on the RT-PCR reads using CATT. The repertoire consists of about 820 gamma-chain clones, with 5.6% occurring once and the leading ten covering around three fifths. Germline V gene data show CDR1 as GITISATS and CDR2 as ISYDGTV (reference sequence). V gave up 1 base and J gave up 9 bases; unmatched junction bases: 3. The CDR3 has 15 amino acids. This chain links TRGV9 with TRGJP. The receptor was isolated from a human donor. It is not recorded whose cells these are; they may come from a transplant donor. The sequenced sample consisted of gamma-delta T cells. The CDR3 region has the DNA TGTGCCTTGTGGGAGGTTGGGTTGGGCAAAAAAATCAAGGTATTT. It encodes CALWEVGLGKKIKVF.